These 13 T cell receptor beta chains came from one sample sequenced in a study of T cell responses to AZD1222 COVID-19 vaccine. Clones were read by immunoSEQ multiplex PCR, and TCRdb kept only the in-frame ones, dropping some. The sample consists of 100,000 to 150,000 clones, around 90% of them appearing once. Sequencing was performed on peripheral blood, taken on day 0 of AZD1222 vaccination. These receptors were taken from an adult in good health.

The CDR3 sequence: CASSQDHLAGAVDEQFF. The CDR3 DNA sequence: TGTGCCAGCAGCCAAGATCACCTAGCGGGGGCGGTGGATGAGCAGTTCTTC. The chain is built from TRBV3-1 (or the pseudogene TRBV3-2) and TRBJ2-1, with TRBD2 matching 10 bases. J gave up 8 bases and V 0 bases, and 10 bases lay outside the gene matches. The CDR3 covers 17 residues. Germline values: CDR1 LGHDT, CDR2 YNNKEL (reference sequence).

The CDR3 bases are TGTGCCAGCAGTTGGGACAGGACCGGGGAAAAACTGTTTTTT. Protein product: CASSWDRTGEKLFF. V and J are TRBV27 and TRBJ1-4, with 8 nucleotides matching TRBD1. Germline loops: CDR1 MNHEY, CDR2 SMNVEV (reference sequence). The CDR3 runs to 14 residues. The V segment lost 4 bases and the J segment 8 bases; nucleotides outside the gene matches: 6.

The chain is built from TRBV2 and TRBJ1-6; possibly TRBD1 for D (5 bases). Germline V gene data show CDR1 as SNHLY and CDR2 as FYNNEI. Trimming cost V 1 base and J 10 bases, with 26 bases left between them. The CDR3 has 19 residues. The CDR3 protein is CASSEDVWGRPLGGSPLHF. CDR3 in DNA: TGTGCCAGCAGTGAAGATGTGTGGGGCCGACCTCTCGGTGGGTCACCCCTCCACTTT.

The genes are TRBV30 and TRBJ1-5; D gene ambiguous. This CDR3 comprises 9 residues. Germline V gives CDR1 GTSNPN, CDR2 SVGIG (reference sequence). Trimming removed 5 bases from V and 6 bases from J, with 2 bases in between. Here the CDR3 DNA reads TGTGCCTGGGGTCAGCCCCAGCATTTT. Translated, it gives CAWGQPQHF.

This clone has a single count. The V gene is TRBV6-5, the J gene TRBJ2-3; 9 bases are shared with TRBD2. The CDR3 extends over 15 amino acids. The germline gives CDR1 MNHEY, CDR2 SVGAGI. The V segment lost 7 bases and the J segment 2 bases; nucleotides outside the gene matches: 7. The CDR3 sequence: CASMRRGGSTDTQYF. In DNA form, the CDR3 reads TGTGCCAGCATGCGGCGGGGGGGCTCCACAGATACGCAGTATTTT.

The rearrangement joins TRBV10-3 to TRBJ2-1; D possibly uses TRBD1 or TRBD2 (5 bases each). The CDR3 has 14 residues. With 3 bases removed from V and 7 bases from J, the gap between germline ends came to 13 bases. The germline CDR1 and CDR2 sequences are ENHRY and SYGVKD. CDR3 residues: CAISEGQWGNEQFF. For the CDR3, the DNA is TGTGCCATCAGTGAAGGGCAGTGGGGGAATGAGCAGTTCTTC.

CDR3 loop: CASSGVFDRDTEAFF. The CDR3 bases are TGTGCCAGCAGCGGGGTATTTGACCGGGACACTGAAGCTTTCTTT. This chain joins TRBV5-8 and TRBJ1-1; no definite D call. The CDR3 is 15 amino acids. Germline CDR1 SGHTS, CDR2 YDEGEE. V gave up 4 bases and J gave up 3 bases, with 16 bases separating them.

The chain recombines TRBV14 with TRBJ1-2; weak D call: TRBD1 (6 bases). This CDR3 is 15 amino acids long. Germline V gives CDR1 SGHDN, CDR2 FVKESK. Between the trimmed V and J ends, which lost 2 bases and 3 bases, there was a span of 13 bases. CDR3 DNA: TGTGCCAGCAGCCAACATCTGGGGGCCGACTATGGCTACACCTTC. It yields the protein CASSQHLGADYGYTF. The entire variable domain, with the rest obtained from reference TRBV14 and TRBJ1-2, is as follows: EAGVTQFPSHSVIEKGQTVTLRCDPISGHDNLYWYRRVMGKEIKFLLHFVKESKQDESGMPNNRFLAERTGGTYSTLKVQPAELEDSGVYFCASSQHLGADYGYTFGSGTRLTVV.

DNA of the CDR3: TGTGCCAGCACCCTTGGAGGGACGGTCTACGAGCAGTACTTC. It translates to CASTLGGTVYEQYF. The chain has TRBV2 and TRBJ2-7; D is perhaps TRBD2 (6 bases). The germline V and J ends were trimmed by 7 bases and 3 bases, with 16 bases remaining between them. Germline CDR1 is SNHLY and CDR2 is FYNNEI. CDR3 length equals 14 residues.

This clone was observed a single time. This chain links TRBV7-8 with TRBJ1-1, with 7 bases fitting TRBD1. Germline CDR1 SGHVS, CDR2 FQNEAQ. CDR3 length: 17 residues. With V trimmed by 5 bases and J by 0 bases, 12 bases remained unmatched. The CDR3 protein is CASSPRGQGELNTEAFF. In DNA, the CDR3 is TGTGCCAGCAGCCCTAGAGGGCAGGGGGAATTGAACACTGAAGCTTTCTTT.

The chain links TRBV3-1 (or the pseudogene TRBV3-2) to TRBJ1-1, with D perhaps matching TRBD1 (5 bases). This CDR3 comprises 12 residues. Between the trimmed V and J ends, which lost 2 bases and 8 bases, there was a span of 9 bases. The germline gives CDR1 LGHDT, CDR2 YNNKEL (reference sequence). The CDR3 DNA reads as TGTGCCAGCAGCCAAAATTGGGGGGAAGCTTTCTTT. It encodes CASSQNWGEAFF.

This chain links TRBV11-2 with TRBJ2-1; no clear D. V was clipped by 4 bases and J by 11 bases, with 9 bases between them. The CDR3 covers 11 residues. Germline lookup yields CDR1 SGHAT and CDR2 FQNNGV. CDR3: CASSSLTKQFF. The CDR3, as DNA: TGTGCCAGCAGCTCCCTAACCAAGCAGTTCTTC.

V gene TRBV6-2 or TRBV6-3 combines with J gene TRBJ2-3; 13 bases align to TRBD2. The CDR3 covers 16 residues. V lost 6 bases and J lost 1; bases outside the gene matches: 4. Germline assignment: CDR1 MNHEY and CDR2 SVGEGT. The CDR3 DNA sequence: TGTGCCAGCAGCCCAACTAGCGGGGGGGGCACAGATACGCAGTATTTT. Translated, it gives CASSPTSGGGTDTQYF.